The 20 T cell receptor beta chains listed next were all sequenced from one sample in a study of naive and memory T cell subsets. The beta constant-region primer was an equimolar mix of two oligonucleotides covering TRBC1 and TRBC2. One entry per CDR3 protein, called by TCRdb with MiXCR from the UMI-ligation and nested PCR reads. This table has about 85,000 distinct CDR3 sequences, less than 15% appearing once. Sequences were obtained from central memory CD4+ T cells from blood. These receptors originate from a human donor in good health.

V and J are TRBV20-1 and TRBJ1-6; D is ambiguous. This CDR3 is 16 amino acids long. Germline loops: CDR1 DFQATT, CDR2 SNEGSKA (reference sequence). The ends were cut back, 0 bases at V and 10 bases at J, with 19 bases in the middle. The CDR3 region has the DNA TGCAGTGCTAGAGATCAACAGCTAAGGGAGAAATCACCCCTCCACTTT. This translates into CSARDQQLREKSPLHF.

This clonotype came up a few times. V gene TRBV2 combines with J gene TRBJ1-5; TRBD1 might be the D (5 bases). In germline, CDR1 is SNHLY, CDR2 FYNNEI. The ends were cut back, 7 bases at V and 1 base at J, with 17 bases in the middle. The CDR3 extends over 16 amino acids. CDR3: CASTRGPGGSNQPQHF. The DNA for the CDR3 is TGTGCCAGCACCCGGGGCCCGGGAGGAAGCAATCAGCCCCAGCATTTT.

The CDR3 DNA follows: TGCAGCGTCACAGGGGAGGTAGATACGCAGTATTTT. It codes for CSVTGEVDTQYF. V usage is TRBV29-1 and J usage is TRBJ2-3, with D possibly TRBD1 on 7 matching bases. CDR3 length equals 12 residues. Trimming pared 6 bases from V and 5 bases from J, leaving 12 bases between. Germline V gene data show CDR1 as SQVTM and CDR2 as ANQGSEA.

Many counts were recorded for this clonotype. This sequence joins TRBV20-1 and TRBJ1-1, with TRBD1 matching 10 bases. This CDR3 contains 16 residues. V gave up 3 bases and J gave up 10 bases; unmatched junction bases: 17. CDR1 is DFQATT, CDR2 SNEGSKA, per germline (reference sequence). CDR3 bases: TGCAGTGCTAGTTTTCCCCCCGGGACAGGGGCGACGGGAGCTTTCTTT. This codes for CSASFPPGTGATGAFF.

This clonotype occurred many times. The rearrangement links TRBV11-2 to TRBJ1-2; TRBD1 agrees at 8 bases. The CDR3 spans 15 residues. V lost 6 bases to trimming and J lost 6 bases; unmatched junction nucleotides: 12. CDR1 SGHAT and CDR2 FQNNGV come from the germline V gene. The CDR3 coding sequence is TGTGCCAGCAGGAATCAGGGGGCGCCTGGTCATGGCTACACCTTC. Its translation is CASRNQGAPGHGYTF.

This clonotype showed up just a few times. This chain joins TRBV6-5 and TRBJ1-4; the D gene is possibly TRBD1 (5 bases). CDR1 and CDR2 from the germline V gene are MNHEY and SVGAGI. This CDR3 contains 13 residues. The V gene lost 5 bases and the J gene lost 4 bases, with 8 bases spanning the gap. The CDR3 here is CASSGTNNEKLFF. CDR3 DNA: TGTGCCAGCAGTGGGACCAATAATGAAAAACTGTTTTTT.

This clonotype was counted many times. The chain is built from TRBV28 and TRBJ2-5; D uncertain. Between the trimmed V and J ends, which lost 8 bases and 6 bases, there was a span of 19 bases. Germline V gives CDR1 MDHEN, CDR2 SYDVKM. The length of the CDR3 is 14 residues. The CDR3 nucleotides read TGTGCCAGCCAACCGGGTCAACCCCCGAAGACCCAGTACTTC. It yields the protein CASQPGQPPKTQYF. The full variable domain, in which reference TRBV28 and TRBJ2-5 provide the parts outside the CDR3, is DVKVTQSSRYLVKRTGEKVFLECVQDMDHENMFWYRQDPGLGLRLIYFSYDVKMKEKGDIPEGYSVSREKKERFSLILESASTNQTSMYLCASQPGQPPKTQYFGPGTRLLVL.

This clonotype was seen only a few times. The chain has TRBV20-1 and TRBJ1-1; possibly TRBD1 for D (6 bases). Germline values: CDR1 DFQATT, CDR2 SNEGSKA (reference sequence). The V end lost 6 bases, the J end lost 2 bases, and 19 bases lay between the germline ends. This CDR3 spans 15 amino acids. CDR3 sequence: CSAPHTGAGNTEAFF. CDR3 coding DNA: TGCAGTGCCCCCCATACGGGGGCGGGAAACACTGAAGCTTTCTTT.

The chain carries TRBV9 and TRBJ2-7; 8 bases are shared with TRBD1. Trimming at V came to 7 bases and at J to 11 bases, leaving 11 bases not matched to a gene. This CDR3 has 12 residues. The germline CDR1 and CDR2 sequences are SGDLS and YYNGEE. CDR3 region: CASGRDRDRKYF. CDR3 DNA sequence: TGTGCCAGCGGCCGAGACCGGGACAGGAAGTACTTC.

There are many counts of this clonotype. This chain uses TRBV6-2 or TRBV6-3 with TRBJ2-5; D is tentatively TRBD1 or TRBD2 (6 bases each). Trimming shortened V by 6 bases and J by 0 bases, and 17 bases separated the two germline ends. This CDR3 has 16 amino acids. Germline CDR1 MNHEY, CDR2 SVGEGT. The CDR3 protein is CASSGGLALYQETQYF. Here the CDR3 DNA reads TGTGCCAGCAGCGGGGGCCTAGCGTTGTACCAAGAGACCCAGTACTTC.

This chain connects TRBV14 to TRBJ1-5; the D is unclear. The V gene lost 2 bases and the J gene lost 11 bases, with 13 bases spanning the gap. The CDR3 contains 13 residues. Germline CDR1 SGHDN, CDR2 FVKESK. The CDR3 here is CASSQSVGTAQHF. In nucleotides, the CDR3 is TGTGCCAGCAGCCAAAGCGTGGGAACGGCCCAGCATTTT.

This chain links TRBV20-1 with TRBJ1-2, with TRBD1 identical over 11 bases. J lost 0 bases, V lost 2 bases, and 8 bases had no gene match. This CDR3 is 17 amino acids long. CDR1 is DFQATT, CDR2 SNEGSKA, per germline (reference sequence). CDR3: CSARLLDRGLSNYGYTF. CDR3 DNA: TGCAGTGCTAGACTACTGGACAGGGGGCTATCTAACTATGGCTACACCTTC.

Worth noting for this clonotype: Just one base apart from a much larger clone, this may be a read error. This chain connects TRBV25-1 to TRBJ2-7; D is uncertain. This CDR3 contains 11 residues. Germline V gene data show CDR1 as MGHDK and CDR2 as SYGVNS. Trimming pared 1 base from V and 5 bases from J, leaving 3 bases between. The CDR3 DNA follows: TGTGCCAGCAGTGAATGTGACGAGCAGTACTTC. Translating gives CASSECDEQYF.

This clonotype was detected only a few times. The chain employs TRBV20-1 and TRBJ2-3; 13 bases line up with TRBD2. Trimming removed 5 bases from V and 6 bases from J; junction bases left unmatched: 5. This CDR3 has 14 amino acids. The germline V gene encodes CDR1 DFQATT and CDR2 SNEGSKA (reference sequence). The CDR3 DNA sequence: TGCAGTGCTCCGGGACTAGCGGGATTGGATACGCAGTATTTT. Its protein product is CSAPGLAGLDTQYF.

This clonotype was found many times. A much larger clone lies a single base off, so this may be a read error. The CDR3 region is CAISRELAGSSYEQYF. CDR3 nucleotides: TGTGCCATCAGCCGGGAGCTAGCGGGAAGCTCCTACGAGCAGTACTTC. The V gene is TRBV10-3, the J gene TRBJ2-7; the match to TRBD2 covers 9 bases. Germline V gene data show CDR1 as ENHRY and CDR2 as SYGVKD. V gave up 6 bases and J gave up 0 bases; unmatched junction bases: 9. The CDR3 is 16 residues long.

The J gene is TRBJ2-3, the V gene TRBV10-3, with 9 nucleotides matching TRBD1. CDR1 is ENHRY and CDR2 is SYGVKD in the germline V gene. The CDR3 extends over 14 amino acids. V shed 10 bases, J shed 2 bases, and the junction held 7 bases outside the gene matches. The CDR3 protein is CATLRTGATDTQYF. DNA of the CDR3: TGTGCCACCTTGAGGACAGGGGCCACAGATACGCAGTATTTT.

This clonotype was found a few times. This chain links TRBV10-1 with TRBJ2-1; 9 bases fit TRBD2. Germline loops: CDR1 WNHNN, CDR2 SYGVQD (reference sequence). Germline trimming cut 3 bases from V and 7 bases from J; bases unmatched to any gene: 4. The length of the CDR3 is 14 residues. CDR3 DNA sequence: TGCGCCAGCAGTGACTTCGCGGGAGGGAATGAGCAGTTCTTC. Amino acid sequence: CASSDFAGGNEQFF.

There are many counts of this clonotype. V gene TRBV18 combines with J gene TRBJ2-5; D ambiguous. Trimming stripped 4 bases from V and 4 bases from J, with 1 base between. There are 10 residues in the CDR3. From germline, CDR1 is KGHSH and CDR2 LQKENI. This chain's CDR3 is CASSRETQYF. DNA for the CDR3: TGTGCCAGCTCACGAGAGACCCAGTACTTC.

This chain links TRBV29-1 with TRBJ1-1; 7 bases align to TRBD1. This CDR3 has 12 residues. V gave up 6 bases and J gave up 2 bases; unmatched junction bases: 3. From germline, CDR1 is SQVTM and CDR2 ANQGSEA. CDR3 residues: CSVGQCNTEAFF. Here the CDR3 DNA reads TGCAGCGTGGGACAGTGTAACACTGAAGCTTTCTTT.

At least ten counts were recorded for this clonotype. CDR3 protein: CASRPDRAAVYEQYF. CDR3 in DNA: TGTGCCAGCAGGCCCGACAGGGCAGCTGTCTACGAGCAGTACTTC. V is TRBV7-2 and J is TRBJ2-7; 7 positions agree with TRBD1. V shed 6 bases, J shed 3 bases, and the junction held 11 bases outside the gene matches. This CDR3 region has 15 residues. Germline assignment: CDR1 SGHTA and CDR2 FQGNSA. Together with reference TRBV7-2 and TRBJ2-7, the CDR3 gives the full variable domain: GAGVSQSPSNKVTEKGKDVELRCDPISGHTALYWYRQSLGQGLEFLIYFQGNSAPDKSGLPSDRFSAERTGGSVSTLTIQRTQQEDSAVYLCASRPDRAAVYEQYFGPGTRLTVT.